This TCR beta chain was sequenced for a study of shared clonotypes between healthy human individuals. Study outcomes and limitations: Some clonotypes were shared by all four sorted-subset donors, while others were not shared. The non-shared ones had lower generation probabilities than the shared ones. Large sequencing depth failed to make sorted-subset sequencing complete, rarefaction showed.

As concerns this clone: Its antigen is as yet unknown.

Profiled with immunoSEQ multiplex PCR; TCRdb holds only in-frame clones, not every one. The data contain 2 million to 2.5 million clones, 90% to 97% of them singletons. Germline V gene sequence: CDR1 SNHLY, CDR2 FYNNEI. CDR3 length: 13 amino acids. Trimming removed 6 bases from V and 13 bases from J; junction bases left unmatched: 14. Into CD45RA+ naive and CD45RA-negative memory subsets, the CD4+ cells were split. The clonotype was recovered from a man between 18 and 29 years old in good health. The genes are TRBV2 and TRBJ1-2; 7 bases are a match to TRBD1. Sequenced sample: naive CD4+ T cells sorted from blood. Stated subset: CD45RA+ positively selected. CDR3 sequence (DNA): TGTGCCAGCAGAGGGGGCTCCGACTTTCCGGTCACCTTC. Protein: CASRGGSDFPVTF.